A single sample gave rise to the 25 T cell receptor beta chains below, sequenced in a study of blood T cell repertoires in COVID-19. TCRdb keeps only in-frame clones here, not all; method: immunoSEQ multiplex PCR. The sample holds about 530,000 clones; 85% to 90% are singletons and the top ten take roughly 8%. The sequencing sample was made of peripheral blood. These receptors were taken from a woman in her 50s with COVID-19, enrolled during active disease.

This clone was detected only once. This rearrangement joins TRBV5-1 to TRBJ2-7, with TRBD1 identical over 9 bases. Germline CDR1 reads SGHRS; CDR2 reads YFSETQ. The V and J ends lost 0 bases and 0 bases, in that order; junction bases with no gene match: 7. The CDR3 consists of 17 residues. The DNA for the CDR3 is TGCGCCAGCAGCTTGGAAGGCGGACAGGGGAGCTCCTACGAGCAGTACTTC. Translation gives CASSLEGGQGSSYEQYF.

The chain combines TRBV3-1 (or the pseudogene TRBV3-2) with TRBJ1-1; D possibly corresponds to TRBD1 (5 bases). Trimming removed 1 base from V and 5 bases from J, with 11 bases in between. The CDR3 totals 14 residues. Germline CDR1 LGHDT, CDR2 YNNKEL (reference sequence). The CDR3 DNA reads TGTGCCAGCAGCCAAGGGAAGGGGAGGACTGAAGCTTTCTTT. Residues: CASSQGKGRTEAFF.

Comment on this clone: The sample contains more than one DNA sequence encoding this CDR3. The rearrangement joins TRBV7-2 to TRBJ1-1, with D hard to call. Germline assignment: CDR1 SGHTA and CDR2 FQGNSA. The CDR3 covers 14 residues. Trimming cost V 1 base and J 2 bases, with 8 bases left between them. The CDR3 region is CASSLGPGNTEAFF. For the CDR3, the DNA is TGTGCCAGCAGCTTAGGTCCGGGTAACACTGAAGCTTTCTTT.

J is TRBJ1-3 and V is TRBV7-9, with no clear D. Trimming shortened V by 1 base and J by 2 bases, and 9 bases separated the two germline ends. The CDR3 is made up of 15 amino acids. Germline CDR1 reads SEHNR; CDR2 reads FQNEAQ (reference sequence). CDR3 residues: CASSLESYAGNTIYF. CDR3 DNA: TGTGCCAGCAGCTTAGAGTCCTACGCTGGAAACACCATATATTTT.

The chain joins TRBV5-1 to TRBJ2-2; the match to TRBD2 covers 7 bases. Germline values: CDR1 SGHRS, CDR2 YFSETQ. The CDR3 has 16 amino acids. V shed 4 bases, J shed 6 bases, and the junction held 12 bases outside the gene matches. CDR3 sequence: CASSGSISGGAGELFF. CDR3 bases: TGCGCCAGCAGCGGATCTATCAGTGGGGGGGCCGGGGAGCTGTTTTTT.

Note on this clone: This sample includes further DNA sequences coding for the same CDR3. The DNA of the CDR3 is TGTGCCAGCAGTGAAGGCAGGGTTTCTGGAAACACCATATATTTT. As protein: CASSEGRVSGNTIYF. The rearrangement links TRBV6-1 to TRBJ1-3, with a tentative D call TRBD1 (5 bases). This CDR3 is 15 amino acids long. Germline lookup yields CDR1 MNHNS and CDR2 SASEGT. Trimming removed 1 base at V and 1 base at J, with 8 bases between.

This chain connects TRBV28 to TRBJ2-5, with 14 bases fitting TRBD2. V was pared by 5 bases and J by 5 bases, with 4 bases of the junction left unmatched. CDR1 is MDHEN, CDR2 SYDVKM, per germline. This CDR3 has 15 residues. CDR3 in DNA: TGTGCCAGCAGTCGGACTAGCGGGGGGCTGGAGACCCAGTACTTC. This codes for CASSRTSGGLETQYF. The whole variable domain, filled in from reference TRBV28 and TRBJ2-5, reads DVKVTQSSRYLVKRTGEKVFLECVQDMDHENMFWYRQDPGLGLRLIYFSYDVKMKEKGDIPEGYSVSREKKERFSLILESASTNQTSMYLCASSRTSGGLETQYFGPGTRLLVL.

The chain combines TRBV29-1 with TRBJ2-5, with 10 bases identical to TRBD2. With 3 bases clipped from V and 4 bases from J, the junction kept 5 bases outside the gene matches. The CDR3 contains 14 residues. Germline values: CDR1 SQVTM, CDR2 ANQGSEA. As DNA, the CDR3 is TGCAGCGTTGATTATGCTAGCGGGGGAGAGACCCAGTACTTC. Amino acid sequence: CSVDYASGGETQYF. Full variable domain (outside the CDR3, taken from reference TRBV29-1 and TRBJ2-5): SAVISQKPSRDICQRGTSLTIQCQVDSQVTMMFWYRQQPGQSLTLIATANQGSEATYESGFVIDKFPISRPNLTFSTLTVSNMSPEDSSIYLCSVDYASGGETQYFGPGTRLLVL.

The chain employs TRBV2 and TRBJ2-1; 8 nucleotides agree with TRBD2. V dropped 8 bases and J dropped 4; count of bases not matched to a gene: 10. This CDR3 is built from 15 residues. Germline-derived CDR1 and CDR2 are SNHLY and FYNNEI. The CDR3 DNA sequence: TGTGCCAGCGGCGGTGAGCGGGGGCTATACAATGAGCAGTTCTTC. Its translation is CASGGERGLYNEQFF.

The V call is TRBV28, the J call TRBJ2-7, with 7 bases aligning to TRBD1. The CDR3 covers 15 residues. The germline V gene has CDR1 MDHEN and CDR2 SYDVKM. V was pared by 1 base and J by 4 bases, with 7 bases of the junction left unmatched. This chain's CDR3 is CASSLYPDRSYEQYF. The CDR3 DNA follows: TGTGCCAGCAGTTTATACCCGGACAGGTCTTACGAGCAGTACTTC.

The rearrangement joins TRBV5-5 to TRBJ1-5; D is undetermined. The CDR3 covers 14 residues. Deletions cut 2 bases from V and 1 base from J, with 7 bases between. Germline loops: CDR1 SGHKS, CDR2 YYEKEE (reference sequence). The CDR3 region has the DNA TGTGCCAGCAGCTTCTGGCGGAGCAATCAGCCCCAGCATTTT. The encoded protein is CASSFWRSNQPQHF.

The chain is built from TRBV11-2 and TRBJ1-1, with TRBD1 as a possible D gene (6 bases). The V gene's germline CDR1 is SGHAT and CDR2 FQNNGV. Trimming pared 6 bases from V and 2 bases from J, leaving 16 bases between. This CDR3 has 15 amino acids. DNA for the CDR3: TGTGCCAGCAGGCGTGGGGGCGTTGGAAACACTGAAGCTTTCTTT. This translates into CASRRGGVGNTEAFF.

This rearrangement joins TRBV5-4 to TRBJ2-1; 8 positions agree with TRBD1. Losses at the gene ends were 4 bases for V and 7 bases for J; bases not matched to a gene: 4. The CDR3 loop spans 13 amino acids. Germline CDR1 SGHNT, CDR2 YYREEE (reference sequence). The CDR3, as DNA: TGTGCCAGCAGCGCGGACAGGGAAAATGAGCAGTTCTTC. Translation: CASSADRENEQFF.

This chain joins TRBV5-6 and TRBJ1-5; 10 bases agree with TRBD1. CDR3 length: 15 amino acids. CDR1 SGHDT and CDR2 YYEEEE come from the germline V gene. Trimming took 2 bases from V and 2 from J; bases not matched to a gene: 1. The CDR3 loop reads CASSFGTGGNQPQHF. In nucleotides, the CDR3 is TGTGCCAGCAGCTTTGGGACAGGGGGCAATCAGCCCCAGCATTTT. The full variable domain, with the rest looked up from reference TRBV5-6 and TRBJ1-5, is DAGVTQSPTHLIKTRGQQVTLRCSPKSGHDTVSWYQQALGQGPQFIFQYYEEEERQRGNFPDRFSGHQFPNYSSELNVNALLLGDSALYLCASSFGTGGNQPQHFGDGTRLSIL.

The J gene is TRBJ1-3, the V gene TRBV6-5; possibly TRBD1 for D (6 bases). V was clipped by 0 bases and J by 4 bases, with 13 bases between them. CDR3 length: 16 residues. Germline lookup yields CDR1 MNHEY and CDR2 SVGAGI. Here the CDR3 reads CASSYSSSGVGNTIYF. In DNA form, the CDR3 reads TGTGCCAGCAGTTACTCTTCCTCAGGGGTCGGAAACACCATATATTTT.

This clone appeared once. In DNA form, the CDR3 reads TGTGCCAGCACCATCCGGGACAGTGGATCCTACGAGCAGTACTTC. It yields the protein CASTIRDSGSYEQYF. The genes are TRBV6-5 and TRBJ2-7, with TRBD1 matching 7 bases. V shed 7 bases, J shed 1 base, and the junction held 10 bases outside the gene matches. Germline V CDR1 and CDR2: MNHEY, SVGAGI. This CDR3 contains 15 residues.

The rearrangement uses TRBV20-1 and TRBJ2-1; no clear D gene. The CDR3 length is 11 residues. Trimming took 0 bases from V and 10 from J, leaving 7 bases between them. Germline V CDR1 and CDR2: DFQATT, SNEGSKA (reference sequence). In DNA, the CDR3 is TGCAGTGCTAGAGAACTGCCCGAGCAGTTCTTC. Residues: CSARELPEQFF.

This sequence joins TRBV6-5 and TRBJ1-5; the D gene is possibly TRBD1 (6 bases). Germline V gene data show CDR1 as MNHEY and CDR2 as SVGAGI. The CDR3 covers 15 residues. Trimming took 6 bases from V and 5 from J, leaving 17 bases between them. The CDR3 reads CASRGGRGRDQPQHF. CDR3 DNA: TGTGCCAGCAGGGGTGGCAGGGGAAGGGATCAGCCCCAGCATTTT.

The J gene is TRBJ2-5, the V gene TRBV5-4, with 7 bases matching TRBD1. The CDR3 runs 14 residues. The junction had 8 bases not matched to a gene; V was cut back by 4 bases and J by 5 bases. Germline assignment: CDR1 SGHNT and CDR2 YYREEE (reference sequence). CDR3 bases: TGTGCCAGCAGCGAACGACAGGGTGGGGAGACCCAGTACTTC. Its translation is CASSERQGGETQYF. Together with reference TRBV5-4 and TRBJ2-5, the CDR3 gives the full variable domain: ETGVTQSPTHLIKTRGQQVTLRCSSQSGHNTVSWYQQALGQGPQFIFQYYREEENGRGNFPPRFSGLQFPNYSSELNVNALELDDSALYLCASSERQGGETQYFGPGTRLLVL.

This clone was recorded once. This sequence joins TRBV27 and TRBJ1-6; D remains ambiguous. This CDR3 is 15 amino acids long. V lost 6 bases to trimming and J lost 7 bases, with 16 bases between them. Germline values: CDR1 MNHEY, CDR2 SMNVEV (reference sequence). The CDR3 bases are TGTGCCAGCAGCCCTACGGGAACCTTCAATTCACCCCTCCACTTT. It encodes CASSPTGTFNSPLHF.

The CDR3 DNA reads as TGTGCCAGCAGCCAGACCGGGACTAACACCGGGGAGCTGTTTTTT. This gives the protein CASSQTGTNTGELFF. The chain carries TRBV4-2 and TRBJ2-2; TRBD2 might be the D (6 bases). Trimming removed 3 bases from V and 2 bases from J, with 10 bases in between. Germline assignment: CDR1 LGHNA and CDR2 YNFKEQ. The CDR3 extends over 15 amino acids.

J is TRBJ2-5 and V is TRBV5-4; a weak D match, TRBD1 (6 bases). The germline CDR1 and CDR2 sequences are SGHNT and YYREEE (reference sequence). The CDR3 is made up of 14 amino acids. Trimming stripped 2 bases from V and 5 bases from J, with 13 bases between. CDR3 residues: CASSLQGIGETQYF. CDR3 nucleotides: TGTGCCAGCAGCTTACAGGGTATCGGGGAGACCCAGTACTTC.

The chain employs TRBV6-5 and TRBJ1-6; D gene ambiguous. Germline CDR1 and CDR2: MNHEY and SVGAGI. The CDR3 consists of 12 residues. V was shortened by 8 bases and J by 7 bases, with 9 bases between the two germline ends. CDR3 amino acids: CASGLKNSPLHF. CDR3 DNA sequence: TGTGCCAGCGGACTGAAGAATTCACCCCTCCACTTT.

This rearrangement joins TRBV6-1 to TRBJ1-5; D not certain. The CDR3 is 13 amino acids. CDR1 MNHNS and CDR2 SASEGT come from the germline V gene. With 2 bases removed from V and 4 bases from J, the gap between germline ends came to 6 bases. The chain's CDR3 is CASSEQINQPQHF. The CDR3 nucleotides read TGTGCCAGCAGTGAACAGATTAATCAGCCCCAGCATTTT.

The rearrangement links TRBV6-6 to TRBJ1-6, with D possibly matching TRBD1 (6 bases). The CDR3 has 16 amino acids. CDR1 and CDR2 from the germline V gene are MNHNY and SVGAGI (reference sequence). V dropped 5 bases and J dropped 7 bases, with 18 bases sitting between them. The chain's CDR3 is CASSLNRDMVNSPLHF. The CDR3 coding sequence is TGTGCCAGCAGTCTAAACAGGGACATGGTGAATTCACCCCTCCACTTT.